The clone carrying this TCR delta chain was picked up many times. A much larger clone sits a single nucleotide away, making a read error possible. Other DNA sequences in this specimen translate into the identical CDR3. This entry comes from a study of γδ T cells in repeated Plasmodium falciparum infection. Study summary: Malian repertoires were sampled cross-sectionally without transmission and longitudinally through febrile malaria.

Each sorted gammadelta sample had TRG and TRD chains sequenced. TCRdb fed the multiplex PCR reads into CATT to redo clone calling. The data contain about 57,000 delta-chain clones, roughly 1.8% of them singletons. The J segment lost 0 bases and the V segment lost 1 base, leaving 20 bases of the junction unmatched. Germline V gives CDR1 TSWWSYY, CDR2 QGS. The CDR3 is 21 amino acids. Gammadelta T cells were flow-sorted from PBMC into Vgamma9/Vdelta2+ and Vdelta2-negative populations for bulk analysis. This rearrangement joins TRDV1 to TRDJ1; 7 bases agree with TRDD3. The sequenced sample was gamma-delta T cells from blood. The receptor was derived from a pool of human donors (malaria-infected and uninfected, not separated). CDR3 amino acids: CALGERPRYWGMVRYTDKLIF. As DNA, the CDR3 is TGTGCTCTTGGGGAACGTCCGAGGTACTGGGGAATGGTTCGGTACACCGATAAACTCATCTTT.